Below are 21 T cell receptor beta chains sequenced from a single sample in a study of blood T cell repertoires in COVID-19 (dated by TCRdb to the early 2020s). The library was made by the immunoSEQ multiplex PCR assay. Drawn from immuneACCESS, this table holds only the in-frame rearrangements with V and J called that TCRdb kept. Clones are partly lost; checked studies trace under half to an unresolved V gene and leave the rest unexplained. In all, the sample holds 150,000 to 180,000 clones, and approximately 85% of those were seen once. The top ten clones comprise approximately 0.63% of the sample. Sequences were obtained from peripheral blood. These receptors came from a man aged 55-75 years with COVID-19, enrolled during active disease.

This CDR3 reads CASSFGYRAPYEQYF. Written as DNA, the CDR3 is TGTGCCAGCAGTTTCGGCTACAGGGCCCCCTACGAGCAGTACTTC. The gene calls are TRBV27 and TRBJ2-7, with D possibly being TRBD1 (6 bases). Trimming pared 3 bases from V and 2 bases from J, leaving 14 bases between. Germline V gene data show CDR1 as MNHEY and CDR2 as SMNVEV (reference sequence). CDR3 length equals 15 residues.

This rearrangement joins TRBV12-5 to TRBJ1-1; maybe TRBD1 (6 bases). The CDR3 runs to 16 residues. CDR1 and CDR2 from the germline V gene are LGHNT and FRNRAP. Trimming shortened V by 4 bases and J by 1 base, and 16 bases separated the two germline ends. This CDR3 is CASGWGEQGKNTEAFF. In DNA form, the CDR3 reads TGTGCTAGTGGTTGGGGAGAACAGGGAAAGAACACTGAAGCTTTCTTT.

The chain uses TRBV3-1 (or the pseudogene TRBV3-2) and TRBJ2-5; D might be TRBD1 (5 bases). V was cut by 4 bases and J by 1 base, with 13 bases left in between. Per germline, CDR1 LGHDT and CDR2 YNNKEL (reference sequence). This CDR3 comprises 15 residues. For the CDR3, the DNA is TGTGCCAGCAGCCCTAGGGGTAATGGCCAAGAGACCCAGTACTTC. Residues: CASSPRGNGQETQYF.

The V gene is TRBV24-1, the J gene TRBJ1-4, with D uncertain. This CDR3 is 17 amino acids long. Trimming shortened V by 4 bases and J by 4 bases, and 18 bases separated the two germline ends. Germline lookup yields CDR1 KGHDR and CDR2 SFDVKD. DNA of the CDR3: TGTGCCACCAGTGACCCCAGACCCACCGCGGGTAATGAAAAACTGTTTTTT. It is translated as CATSDPRPTAGNEKLFF.

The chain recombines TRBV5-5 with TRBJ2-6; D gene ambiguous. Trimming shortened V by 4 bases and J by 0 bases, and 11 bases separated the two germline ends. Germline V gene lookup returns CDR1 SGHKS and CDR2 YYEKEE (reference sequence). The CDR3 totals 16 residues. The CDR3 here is CASSPITSSGANVLTF. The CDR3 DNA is TGTGCCAGCAGCCCCATCACAAGCTCTGGGGCCAACGTCCTGACTTTC.

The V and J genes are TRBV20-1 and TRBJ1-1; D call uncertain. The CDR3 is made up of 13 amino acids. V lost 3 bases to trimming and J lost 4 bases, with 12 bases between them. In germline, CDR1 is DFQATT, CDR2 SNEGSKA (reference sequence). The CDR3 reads CSASSGVFTEAFF. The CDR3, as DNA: TGCAGTGCTAGTTCCGGGGTCTTCACTGAAGCTTTCTTT.

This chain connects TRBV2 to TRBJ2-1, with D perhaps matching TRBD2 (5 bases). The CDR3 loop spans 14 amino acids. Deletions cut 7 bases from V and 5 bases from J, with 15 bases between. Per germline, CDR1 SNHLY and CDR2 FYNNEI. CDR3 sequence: CASTLTSGNNEQFF. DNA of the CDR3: TGTGCCAGCACCCTCACAAGCGGTAACAATGAGCAGTTCTTC.

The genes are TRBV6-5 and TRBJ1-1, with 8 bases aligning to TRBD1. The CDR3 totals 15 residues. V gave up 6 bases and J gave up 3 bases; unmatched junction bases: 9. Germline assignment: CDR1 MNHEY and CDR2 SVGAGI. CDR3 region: CASRDLGQVDTEAFF. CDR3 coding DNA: TGTGCCAGCAGAGACCTGGGACAGGTCGACACTGAAGCTTTCTTT.

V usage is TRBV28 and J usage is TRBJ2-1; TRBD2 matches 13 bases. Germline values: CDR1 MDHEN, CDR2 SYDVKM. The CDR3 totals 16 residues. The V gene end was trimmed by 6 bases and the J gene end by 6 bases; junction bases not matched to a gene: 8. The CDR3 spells CASRSTSGGALNEQFF. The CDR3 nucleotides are TGTGCCAGCAGATCCACTAGCGGGGGGGCTCTCAATGAGCAGTTCTTC.

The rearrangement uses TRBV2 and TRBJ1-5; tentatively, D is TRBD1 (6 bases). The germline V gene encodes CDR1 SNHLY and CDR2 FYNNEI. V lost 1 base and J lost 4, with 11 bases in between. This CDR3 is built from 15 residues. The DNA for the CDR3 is TGTGCCAGCAGTGAAGGGACAGCCTATAATCAGCCCCAGCATTTT. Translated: CASSEGTAYNQPQHF. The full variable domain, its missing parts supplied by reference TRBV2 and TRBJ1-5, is EPEVTQTPSHQVTQMGQEVILRCVPISNHLYFYWYRQILGQKVEFLVSFYNNEISEKSEIFDDQFSVERPDGSNFTLKIRSTKLEDSAMYFCASSEGTAYNQPQHFGDGTRLSIL.

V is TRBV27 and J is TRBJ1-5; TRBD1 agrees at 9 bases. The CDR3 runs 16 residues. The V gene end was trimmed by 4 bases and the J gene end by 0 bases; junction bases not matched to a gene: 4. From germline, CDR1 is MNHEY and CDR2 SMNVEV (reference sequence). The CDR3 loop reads CASSSRDRDSNQPQHF. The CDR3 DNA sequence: TGTGCCAGCAGTTCCCGGGACAGGGATAGCAATCAGCCCCAGCATTTT.

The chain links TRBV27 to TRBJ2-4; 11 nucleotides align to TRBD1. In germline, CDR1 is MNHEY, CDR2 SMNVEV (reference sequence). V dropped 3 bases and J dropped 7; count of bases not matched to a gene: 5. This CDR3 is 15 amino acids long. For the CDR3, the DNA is TGTGCCAGCAGTTTCTTGGGACAGGGGGTCAACATTCAGTACTTC. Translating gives CASSFLGQGVNIQYF.

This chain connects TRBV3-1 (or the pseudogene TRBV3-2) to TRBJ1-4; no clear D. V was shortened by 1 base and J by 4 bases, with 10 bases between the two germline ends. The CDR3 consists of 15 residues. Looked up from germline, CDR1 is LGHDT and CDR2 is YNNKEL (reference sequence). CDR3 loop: CASSQGGSYNEKLFF. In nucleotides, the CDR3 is TGTGCCAGCAGCCAAGGCGGGAGCTATAATGAAAAACTGTTTTTT.

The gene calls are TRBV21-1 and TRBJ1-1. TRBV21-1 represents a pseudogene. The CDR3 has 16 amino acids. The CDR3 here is CASSKLRRGCRTEAFF. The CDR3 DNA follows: TGTGCCAGCAGCAAACTTAGGCGCGGGTGTCGGACTGAAGCTTTCTTT.

The CDR3 DNA follows: TGTGCCAGCAGCCATTCTAGCGGGCCGTACGAGCAGTACTTC. It translates to CASSHSSGPYEQYF. This chain uses TRBV7-6 with TRBJ2-7, with TRBD2 matching 8 bases. The CDR3 runs 14 residues. Germline lookup yields CDR1 SGHVS and CDR2 FNYEAQ. The V and J ends lost 5 bases and 4 bases, in that order; junction bases with no gene match: 7.

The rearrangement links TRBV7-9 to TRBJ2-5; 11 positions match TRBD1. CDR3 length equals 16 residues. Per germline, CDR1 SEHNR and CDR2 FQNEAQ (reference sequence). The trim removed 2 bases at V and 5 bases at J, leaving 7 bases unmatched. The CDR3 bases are TGTGCCAGCAGCTTACGGACAGGGGGCGCGTGGGAGACCCAGTACTTC. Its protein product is CASSLRTGGAWETQYF.

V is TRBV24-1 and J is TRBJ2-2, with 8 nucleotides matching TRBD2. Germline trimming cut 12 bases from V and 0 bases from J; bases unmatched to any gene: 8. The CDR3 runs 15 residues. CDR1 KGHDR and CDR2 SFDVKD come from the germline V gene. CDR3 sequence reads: CAAEAGGANTGELFF. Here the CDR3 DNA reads TGTGCCGCGGAGGCGGGGGGAGCGAACACCGGGGAGCTGTTTTTT.

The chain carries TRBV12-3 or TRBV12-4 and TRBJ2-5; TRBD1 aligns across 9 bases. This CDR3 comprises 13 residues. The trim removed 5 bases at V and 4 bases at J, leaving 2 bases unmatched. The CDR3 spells CASSADRGETQYF. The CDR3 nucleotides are TGTGCCAGCAGTGCGGACAGGGGAGAGACCCAGTACTTC.

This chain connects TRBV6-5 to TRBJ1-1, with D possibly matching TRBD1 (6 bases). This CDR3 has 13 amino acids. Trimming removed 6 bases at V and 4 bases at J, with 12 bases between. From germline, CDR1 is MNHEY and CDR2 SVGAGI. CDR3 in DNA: TGTGCCAGCAGCGCAACAGGGATCACTGAAGCTTTCTTT. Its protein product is CASSATGITEAFF.

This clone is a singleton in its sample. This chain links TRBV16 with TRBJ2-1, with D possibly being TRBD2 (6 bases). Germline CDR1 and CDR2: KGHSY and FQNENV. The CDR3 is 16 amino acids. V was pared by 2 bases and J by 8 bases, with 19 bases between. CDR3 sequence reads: CASSQNLAASGDEQFF. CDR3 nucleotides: TGTGCCAGCAGCCAAAATTTAGCGGCGTCGGGCGATGAGCAGTTCTTC.

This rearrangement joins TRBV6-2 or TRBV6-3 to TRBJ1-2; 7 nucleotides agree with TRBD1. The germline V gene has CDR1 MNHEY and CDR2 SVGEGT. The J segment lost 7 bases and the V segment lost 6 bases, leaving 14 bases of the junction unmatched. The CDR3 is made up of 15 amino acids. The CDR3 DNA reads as TGTGCCAGCAGCCGCGCGCTCTACAGGGGAAGTGGCTACACCTTC. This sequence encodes CASSRALYRGSGYTF.